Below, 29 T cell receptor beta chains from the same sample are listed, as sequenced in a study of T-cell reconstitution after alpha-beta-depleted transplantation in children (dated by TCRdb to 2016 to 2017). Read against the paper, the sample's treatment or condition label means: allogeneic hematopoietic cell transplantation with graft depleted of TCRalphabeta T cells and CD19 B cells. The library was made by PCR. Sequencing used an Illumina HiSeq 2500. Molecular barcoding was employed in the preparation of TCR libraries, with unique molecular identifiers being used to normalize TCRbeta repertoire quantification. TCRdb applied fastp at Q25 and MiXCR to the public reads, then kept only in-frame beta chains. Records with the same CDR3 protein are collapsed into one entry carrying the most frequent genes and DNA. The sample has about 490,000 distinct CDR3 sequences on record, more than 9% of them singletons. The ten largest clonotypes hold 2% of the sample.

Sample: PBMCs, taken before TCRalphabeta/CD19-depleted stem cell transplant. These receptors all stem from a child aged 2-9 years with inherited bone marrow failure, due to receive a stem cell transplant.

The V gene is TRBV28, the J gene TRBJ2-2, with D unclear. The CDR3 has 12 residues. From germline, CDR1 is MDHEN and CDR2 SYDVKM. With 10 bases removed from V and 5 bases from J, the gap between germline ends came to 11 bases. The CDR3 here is CAIEPGTGELFF. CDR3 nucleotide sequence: TGTGCCATCGAGCCCGGAACCGGGGAGCTGTTTTTT.

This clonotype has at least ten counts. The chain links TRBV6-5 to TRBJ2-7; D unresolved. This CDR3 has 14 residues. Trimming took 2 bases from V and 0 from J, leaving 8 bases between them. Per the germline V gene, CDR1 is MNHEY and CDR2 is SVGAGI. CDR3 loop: CASSYGPSSYEQYF. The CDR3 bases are TGTGCCAGCAGTTACGGTCCTAGCTCCTACGAGCAGTACTTC.

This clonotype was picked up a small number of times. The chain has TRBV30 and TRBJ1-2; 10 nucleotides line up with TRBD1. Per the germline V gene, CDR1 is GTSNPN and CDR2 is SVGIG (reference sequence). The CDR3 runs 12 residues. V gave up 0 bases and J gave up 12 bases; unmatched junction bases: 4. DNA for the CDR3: TGTGCCTGGAGTGTGACAGGGGGCGACAACACCTTC. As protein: CAWSVTGGDNTF.

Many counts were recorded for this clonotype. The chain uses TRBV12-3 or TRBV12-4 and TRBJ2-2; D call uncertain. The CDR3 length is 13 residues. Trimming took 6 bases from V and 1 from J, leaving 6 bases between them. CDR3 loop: CASRRRNTGELFF. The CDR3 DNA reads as TGTGCCAGCAGGCGCAGGAACACCGGGGAGCTGTTTTTT.

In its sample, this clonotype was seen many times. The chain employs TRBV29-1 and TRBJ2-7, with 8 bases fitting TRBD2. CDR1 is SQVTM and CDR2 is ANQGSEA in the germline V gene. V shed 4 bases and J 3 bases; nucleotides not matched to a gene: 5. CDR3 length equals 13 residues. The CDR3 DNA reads TGCAGCGTTGGGCGGCGGGAGGACTACGAGCAGTACTTC. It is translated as CSVGRREDYEQYF.

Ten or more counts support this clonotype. CDR3 nucleotides: TGTGCCAGCAGCTGGGGACAGGGAAAAAACACCGGGGAGCTGTTTTTT. Residues: CASSWGQGKNTGELFF. The rearrangement joins TRBV7-2 to TRBJ2-2; 9 nucleotides match TRBD1. The ends lost 4 bases at V and 2 bases at J; junction bases unmatched: 5. The germline CDR1 and CDR2 sequences are SGHTA and FQGNSA. There are 16 residues in the CDR3.

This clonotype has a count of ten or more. The CDR3 spells CASFIGHSIPYNEQFF. Written as DNA, the CDR3 is TGTGCCAGCTTCATTGGCCATTCAATTCCCTACAATGAGCAGTTCTTC. The V call is TRBV11-2, the J call TRBJ2-1, with unresolved D. CDR1 and CDR2 from the germline V gene are SGHAT and FQNNGV. This CDR3 has 16 amino acids. Trimming removed 8 bases from V and 2 bases from J, with 19 bases in between.

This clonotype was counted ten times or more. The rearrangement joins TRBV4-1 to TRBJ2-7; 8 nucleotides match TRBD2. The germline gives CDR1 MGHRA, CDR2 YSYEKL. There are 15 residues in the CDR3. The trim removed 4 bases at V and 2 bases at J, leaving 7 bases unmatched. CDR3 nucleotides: TGCGCCAGCAGCCTAGCGGGAAGGGTCCCCTACGAGCAGTACTTC. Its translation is CASSLAGRVPYEQYF.

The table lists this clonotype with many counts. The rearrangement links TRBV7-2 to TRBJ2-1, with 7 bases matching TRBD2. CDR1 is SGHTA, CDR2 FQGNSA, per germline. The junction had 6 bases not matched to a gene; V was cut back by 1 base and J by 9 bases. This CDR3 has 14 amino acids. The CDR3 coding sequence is TGTGCCAGCAGCTTAGGATCGGGGGGTCGTGAGCAGTTCTTC. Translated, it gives CASSLGSGGREQFF. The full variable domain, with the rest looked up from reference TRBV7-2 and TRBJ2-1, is GAGVSQSPSNKVTEKGKDVELRCDPISGHTALYWYRQSLGQGLEFLIYFQGNSAPDKSGLPSDRFSAERTGGSVSTLTIQRTQQEDSAVYLCASSLGSGGREQFFGPGTRLTVL.

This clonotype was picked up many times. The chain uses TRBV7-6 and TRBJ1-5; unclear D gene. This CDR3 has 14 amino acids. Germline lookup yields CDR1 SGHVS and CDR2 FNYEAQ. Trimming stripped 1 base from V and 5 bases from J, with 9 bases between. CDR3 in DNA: TGTGCCAGCAGCTTAGTTTTCAGAGATCAGCCCCAGCATTTT. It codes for CASSLVFRDQPQHF. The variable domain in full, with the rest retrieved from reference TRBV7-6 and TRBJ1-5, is GAGVSQSPRYKVTKRGQDVALRCDPISGHVSLYWYRQALGQGPEFLTYFNYEAQQDKSGLPNDRFSAERPEGSISTLTIQRTEQRDSAMYRCASSLVFRDQPQHFGDGTRLSIL.

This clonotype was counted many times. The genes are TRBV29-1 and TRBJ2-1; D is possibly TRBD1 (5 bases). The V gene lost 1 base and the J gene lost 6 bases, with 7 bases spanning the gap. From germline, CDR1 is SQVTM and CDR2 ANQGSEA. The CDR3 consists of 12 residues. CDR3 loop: CSVEGDSNEQFF. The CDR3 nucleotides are TGCAGCGTTGAAGGCGACAGCAATGAGCAGTTCTTC.

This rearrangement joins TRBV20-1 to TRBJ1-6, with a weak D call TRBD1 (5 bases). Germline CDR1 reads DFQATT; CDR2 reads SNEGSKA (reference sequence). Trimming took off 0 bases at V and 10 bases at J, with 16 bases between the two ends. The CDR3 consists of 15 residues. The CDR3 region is CSARDRRVPASPLHF. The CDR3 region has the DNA TGCAGTGCTAGAGATCGCAGGGTACCTGCCTCACCCCTCCACTTT.

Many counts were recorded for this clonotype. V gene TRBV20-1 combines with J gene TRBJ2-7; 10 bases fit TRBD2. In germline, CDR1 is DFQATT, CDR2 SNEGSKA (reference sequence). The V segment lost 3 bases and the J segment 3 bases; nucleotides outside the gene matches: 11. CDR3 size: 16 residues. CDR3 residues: CSARSPLAGVVYEQYF. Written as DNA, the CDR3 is TGCAGTGCTAGGTCCCCCCTAGCGGGAGTGGTCTACGAGCAGTACTTC.

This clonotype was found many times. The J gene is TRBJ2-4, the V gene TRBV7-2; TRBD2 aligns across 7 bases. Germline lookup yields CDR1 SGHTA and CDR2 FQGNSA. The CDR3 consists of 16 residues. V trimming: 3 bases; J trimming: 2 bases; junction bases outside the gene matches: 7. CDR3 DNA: TGTGCCAGCAGCTTTCGAGGGAGGGCCACCAAAAACATTCAGTACTTC. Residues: CASSFRGRATKNIQYF.

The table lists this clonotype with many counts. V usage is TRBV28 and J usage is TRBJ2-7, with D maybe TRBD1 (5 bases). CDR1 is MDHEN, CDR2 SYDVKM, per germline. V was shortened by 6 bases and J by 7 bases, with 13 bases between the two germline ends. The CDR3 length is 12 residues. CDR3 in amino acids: CASRTHGAEQYF. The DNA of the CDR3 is TGTGCCAGCAGAACCCATGGGGCGGAGCAGTACTTC.

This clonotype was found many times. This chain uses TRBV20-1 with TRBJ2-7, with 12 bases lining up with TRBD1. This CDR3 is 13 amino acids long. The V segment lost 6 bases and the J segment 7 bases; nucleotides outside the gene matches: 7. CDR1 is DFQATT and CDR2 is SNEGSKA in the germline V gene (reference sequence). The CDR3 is CSAPGQGAGEQYF. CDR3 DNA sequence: TGCAGTGCCCCGGGACAGGGGGCGGGGGAGCAGTACTTC.

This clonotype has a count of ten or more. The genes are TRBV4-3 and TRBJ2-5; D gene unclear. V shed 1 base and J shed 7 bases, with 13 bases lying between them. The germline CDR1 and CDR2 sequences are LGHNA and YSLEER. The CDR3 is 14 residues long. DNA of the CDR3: TGCGCCAGCAGCCAAGGGTCGAGGTCGGGGACCCAGTACTTC. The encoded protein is CASSQGSRSGTQYF.

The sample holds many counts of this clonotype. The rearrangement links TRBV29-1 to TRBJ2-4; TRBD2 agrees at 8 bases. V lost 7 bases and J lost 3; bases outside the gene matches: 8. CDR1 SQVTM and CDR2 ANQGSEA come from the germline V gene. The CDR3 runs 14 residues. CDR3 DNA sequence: TGCAGCGCCGTGCGGGGGGCTGACAAAAACATTCAGTACTTC. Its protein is CSAVRGADKNIQYF.

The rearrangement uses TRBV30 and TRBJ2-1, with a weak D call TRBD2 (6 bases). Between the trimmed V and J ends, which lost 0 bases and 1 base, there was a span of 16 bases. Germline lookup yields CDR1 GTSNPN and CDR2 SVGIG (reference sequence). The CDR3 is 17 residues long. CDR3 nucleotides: TGTGCCTGGAGTGTAGGGCTGGCGGGACCGTCCTACAATGAGCAGTTCTTC. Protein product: CAWSVGLAGPSYNEQFF.

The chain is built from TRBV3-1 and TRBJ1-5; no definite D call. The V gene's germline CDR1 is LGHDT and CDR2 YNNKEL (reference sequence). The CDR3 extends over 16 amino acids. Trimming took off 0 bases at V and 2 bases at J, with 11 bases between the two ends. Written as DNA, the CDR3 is TGTGCCAGCAGCCAAGATTTTGGGCTGGGCAATCAGCCCCAGCATTTT. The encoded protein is CASSQDFGLGNQPQHF.

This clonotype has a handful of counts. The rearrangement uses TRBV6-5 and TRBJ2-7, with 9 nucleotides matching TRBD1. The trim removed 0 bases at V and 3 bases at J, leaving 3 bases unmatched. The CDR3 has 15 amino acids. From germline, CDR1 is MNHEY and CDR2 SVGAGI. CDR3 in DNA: TGTGCCAGCAGTTACTCCGGGACAGGGATCTACGAGCAGTACTTC. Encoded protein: CASSYSGTGIYEQYF.

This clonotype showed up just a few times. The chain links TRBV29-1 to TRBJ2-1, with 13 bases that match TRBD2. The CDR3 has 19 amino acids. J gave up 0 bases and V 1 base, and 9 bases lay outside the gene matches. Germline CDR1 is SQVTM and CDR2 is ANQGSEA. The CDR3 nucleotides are TGCAGCGTTGAAGCGCTGGGACTAGCGGGAAGTACCTCCTACAATGAGCAGTTCTTC. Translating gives CSVEALGLAGSTSYNEQFF.

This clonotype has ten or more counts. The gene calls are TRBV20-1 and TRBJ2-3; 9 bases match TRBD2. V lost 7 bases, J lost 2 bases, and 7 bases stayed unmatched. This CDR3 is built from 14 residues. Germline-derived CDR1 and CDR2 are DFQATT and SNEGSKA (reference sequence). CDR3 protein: CSDIAGELTDTQYF. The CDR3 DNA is TGCAGTGACATAGCGGGAGAGCTCACAGATACGCAGTATTTT.

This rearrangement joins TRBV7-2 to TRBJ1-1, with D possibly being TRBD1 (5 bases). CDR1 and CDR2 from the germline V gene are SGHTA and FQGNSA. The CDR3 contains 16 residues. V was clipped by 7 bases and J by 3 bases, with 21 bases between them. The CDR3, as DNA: TGTGCCAGCAACCCGTTGGGCGGGGGGATGGACACTGAAGCTTTCTTT. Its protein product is CASNPLGGGMDTEAFF.

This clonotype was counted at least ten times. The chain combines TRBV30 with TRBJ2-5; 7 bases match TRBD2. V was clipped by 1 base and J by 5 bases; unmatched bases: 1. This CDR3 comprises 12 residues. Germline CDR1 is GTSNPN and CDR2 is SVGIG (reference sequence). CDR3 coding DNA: TGTGCCTGGAGTGAGGGAGGGGAGACCCAGTACTTC. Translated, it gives CAWSEGGETQYF.

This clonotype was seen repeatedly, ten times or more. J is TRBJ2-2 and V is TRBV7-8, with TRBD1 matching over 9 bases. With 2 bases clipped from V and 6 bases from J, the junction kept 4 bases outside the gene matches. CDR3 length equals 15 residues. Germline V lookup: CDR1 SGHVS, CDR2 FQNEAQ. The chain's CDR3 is CASSLPGQGAGELFF. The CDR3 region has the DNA TGTGCCAGCAGCTTACCGGGACAGGGTGCCGGGGAGCTGTTTTTT.

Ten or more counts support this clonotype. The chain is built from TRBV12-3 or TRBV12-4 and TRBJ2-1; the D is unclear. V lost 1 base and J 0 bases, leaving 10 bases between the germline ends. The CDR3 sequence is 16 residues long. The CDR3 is CASSLGLLSSYNEQFF. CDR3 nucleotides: TGTGCCAGCAGTTTAGGACTCCTCAGCTCCTACAATGAGCAGTTCTTC.

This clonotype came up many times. The CDR3 DNA follows: TGCGCCAGCAGCCCCGTCCAGGGAGGCACTGAAGCTTTCTTT. Translated, it gives CASSPVQGGTEAFF. The chain carries TRBV5-1 and TRBJ1-1, with D possibly TRBD1 on 5 matching bases. Per germline, CDR1 SGHRS and CDR2 YFSETQ. V lost 4 bases and J lost 4, with 14 bases in between. The length of the CDR3 is 14 residues.

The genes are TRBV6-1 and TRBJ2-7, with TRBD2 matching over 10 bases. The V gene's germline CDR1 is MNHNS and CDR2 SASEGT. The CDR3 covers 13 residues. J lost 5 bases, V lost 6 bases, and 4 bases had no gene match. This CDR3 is CASSGTSVNEQYF. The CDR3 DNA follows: TGTGCCAGCAGCGGGACTAGCGTCAACGAGCAGTACTTC.